This T cell receptor beta chain was retrieved from a study of T cell repertoires in cytomegalovirus infection. About the study: Matching HLA type, along with CMV infection, was indicated by public TCR beta signatures. Study-level points and caveats: The ex vivo response was dominated by HLA-C-restricted CMV-specific TCR beta clonotypes.

Ten or more counts support this clonotype. Its antigen is still unknown. V lost 3 bases, J lost 7 bases, and 12 bases lay in between. This CDR3 has 13 amino acids. TCRdb itself ran the reads through MiXCR, one entry per CDR3 protein. The sample shows hundreds of thousands of distinct CDR3 sequences, roughly 36% of them seen only once. This chain connects TRBV12-3 or TRBV12-4 to TRBJ1-2; D possibly corresponds to TRBD1 (6 bases). The specimen sequenced was PBMCs. This receptor was identified in a human donor in good health (CMV status not recorded). Some clones in this sample may be carry-over from other donors' samples. The DNA for the CDR3 is TGTGCCAGCAGTTTTGGGGGGCTGGGTGGCTACACCTTC. This translates into CASSFGGLGGYTF.